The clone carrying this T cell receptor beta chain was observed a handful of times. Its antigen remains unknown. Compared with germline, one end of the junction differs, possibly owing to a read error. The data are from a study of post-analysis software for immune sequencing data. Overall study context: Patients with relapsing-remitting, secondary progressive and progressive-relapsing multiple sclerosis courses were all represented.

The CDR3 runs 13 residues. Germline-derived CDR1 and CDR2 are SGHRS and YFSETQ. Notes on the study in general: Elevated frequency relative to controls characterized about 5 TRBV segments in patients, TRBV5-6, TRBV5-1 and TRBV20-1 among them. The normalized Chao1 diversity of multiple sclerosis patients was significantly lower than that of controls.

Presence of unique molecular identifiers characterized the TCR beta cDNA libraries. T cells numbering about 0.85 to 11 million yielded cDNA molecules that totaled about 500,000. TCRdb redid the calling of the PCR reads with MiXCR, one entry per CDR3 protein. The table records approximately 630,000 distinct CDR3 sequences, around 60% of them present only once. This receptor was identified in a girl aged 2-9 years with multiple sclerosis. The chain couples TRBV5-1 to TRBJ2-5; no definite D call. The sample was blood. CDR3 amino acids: CASSLALMETQYF. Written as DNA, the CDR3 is TGCGCTAGCAGCTTGGCACTAATGGAGACCCAGTACTTC.